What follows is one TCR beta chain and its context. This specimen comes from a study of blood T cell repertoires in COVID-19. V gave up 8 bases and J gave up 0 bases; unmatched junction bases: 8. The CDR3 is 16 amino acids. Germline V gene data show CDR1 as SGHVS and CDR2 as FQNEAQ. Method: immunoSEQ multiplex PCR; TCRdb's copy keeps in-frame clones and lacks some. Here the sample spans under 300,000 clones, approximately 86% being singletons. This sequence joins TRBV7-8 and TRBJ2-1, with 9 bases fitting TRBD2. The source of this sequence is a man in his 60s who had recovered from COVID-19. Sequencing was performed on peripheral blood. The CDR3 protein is CASGGIAGASYNEQFF. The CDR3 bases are TGTGCCAGCGGTGGAATAGCGGGGGCCTCCTACAATGAGCAGTTCTTC.